Below, 27 T cell receptor beta chains from the same sample are listed, as sequenced in a study of molecular identifiers for immune sequencing clone quantification. TCRdb passed the PCR reads through MiXCR, listing each CDR3 protein once. The data hold about 510,000 distinct CDR3 sequences, with about a fifth observed a single time. The source material was naive CD8+ T cells from blood, with Jurkat cell RNA spiked in. This sample's subset: FACS-sorted CD8+CD4-CCR7+CD45RA+ naive T cells. All receptors come from a human donor in good health. Some libraries in this study had Jurkat cell RNA spiked in.

This clonotype was counted at least ten times. The chain has TRBV7-8 and TRBJ2-6, with a weak D call TRBD1 (6 bases). The CDR3 consists of 17 residues. Deletions cut 6 bases from V and 3 bases from J, with 18 bases between. Germline CDR1 SGHVS, CDR2 FQNEAQ. The CDR3 DNA follows: TGTGCCAGCAGGCGGGTTACAGGGATCGGTGGGGCCAACGTCCTGACTTTC. This gives the protein CASRRVTGIGGANVLTF.

This clonotype was observed a few times. V gene TRBV30 combines with J gene TRBJ2-7; TRBD1 matches 8 bases. This CDR3 region has 14 residues. Germline lookup yields CDR1 GTSNPN and CDR2 SVGIG (reference sequence). V lost 0 bases to trimming and J lost 5 bases; unmatched junction nucleotides: 6. CDR3 sequence: CAWSVVGTGHEQYF. The CDR3 coding sequence is TGTGCCTGGAGTGTGGTAGGGACAGGTCACGAGCAGTACTTC.

This clonotype was found many times. J is TRBJ2-3 and V is TRBV7-6, with D unresolved. Germline V gene lookup returns CDR1 SGHVS and CDR2 FNYEAQ. V was pared by 1 base and J by 6 bases, with 11 bases between. The CDR3 extends over 14 amino acids. The CDR3 DNA follows: TGTGCCAGCAGCTTAGGGGGAAGGGCGGATACGCAGTATTTT. Translated, it gives CASSLGGRADTQYF. The full variable domain, with the rest looked up from reference TRBV7-6 and TRBJ2-3, is GAGVSQSPRYKVTKRGQDVALRCDPISGHVSLYWYRQALGQGPEFLTYFNYEAQQDKSGLPNDRFSAERPEGSISTLTIQRTEQRDSAMYRCASSLGGRADTQYFGPGTRLTVL.

There are a few counts of this clonotype. The V gene is TRBV7-6, the J gene TRBJ1-6; perhaps TRBD1 as D (6 bases). The germline gives CDR1 SGHVS, CDR2 FNYEAQ. V gave up 5 bases and J gave up 9 bases, with 17 bases separating them. This CDR3 has 15 amino acids. The CDR3 region is CASSPGAGVGSPLHF. CDR3 DNA: TGTGCCAGCAGCCCAGGGGCAGGGGTTGGTTCACCCCTCCACTTT.

This clonotype has a handful of counts. The V call is TRBV12-3 or TRBV12-4, the J call TRBJ2-4; a possible D gene is TRBD1 (6 bases). Trimming took 5 bases from V and 4 from J, leaving 15 bases between them. This CDR3 has 15 amino acids. The CDR3 region is CASSPPQGLKNIQYF. CDR3 in DNA: TGTGCCAGCAGTCCTCCACAGGGTTTGAAAAACATTCAGTACTTC.

This clonotype has only a few counts. The rearrangement uses TRBV7-9 and TRBJ2-3; 9 positions match TRBD1. The CDR3 totals 15 residues. V lost 4 bases, J lost 3 bases, and 5 bases stayed unmatched. CDR1 SEHNR and CDR2 FQNEAQ come from the germline V gene (reference sequence). The CDR3 DNA follows: TGTGCCAGCAGCTCCCGGGACAGGGAGACAGATACGCAGTATTTT. Residues: CASSSRDRETDTQYF.

As to this clonotype: One end of the junction fails to match germline, which may point to a read error. The chain combines TRBV30 with TRBJ1-1; 9 positions agree with TRBD1. Looked up from germline, CDR1 is GTSNPN and CDR2 is SVGIG (reference sequence). There are 18 residues in the CDR3. This chain's CDR3 is CAWSVFWDREIANTEASF. CDR3 coding DNA: TGTGCCTGGAGTGTATTTTGGGACAGGGAGATTGCGAACACTGAAGCTTCCTTT.

This chain links TRBV20-1 with TRBJ2-7; a possible D gene is TRBD2 (6 bases). V was trimmed by 4 bases and J by 3 bases, leaving 16 bases between them. Germline lookup yields CDR1 DFQATT and CDR2 SNEGSKA (reference sequence). The CDR3 has 14 amino acids. Here the CDR3 DNA reads TGCAGTGCTATCCTCTCGTCGGAGGGCTACGAGCAGTACTTC. It encodes CSAILSSEGYEQYF.

This clonotype was observed many times. The junction departs from the called germline gene at one end, perhaps through a read error. V gene TRBV25-1 combines with J gene TRBJ2-7; 7 bases align to TRBD1. Germline CDR1 reads MGHDK; CDR2 reads SYGVNS. This CDR3 spans 13 amino acids. The CDR3 nucleotides read TGCGCCAGCAGCCCTGGCAGGGGGTACGAGCAGTACTTC. This translates into CASSPGRGYEQYF.

The chain links TRBV7-6 to TRBJ2-1; D possibly corresponds to TRBD2 (5 bases). Looked up from germline, CDR1 is SGHVS and CDR2 is FNYEAQ. The CDR3 runs 14 residues. The V gene lost 2 bases and the J gene lost 7 bases, with 12 bases spanning the gap. The CDR3 DNA reads as TGTGCCAGCAGCTTATCCGCTAGCCCGAATGAGCAGTTCTTC. This codes for CASSLSASPNEQFF.

This clonotype has at least ten counts. The chain has TRBV7-6 and TRBJ2-5; TRBD1 is a possible D gene (6 bases). Germline V gives CDR1 SGHVS, CDR2 FNYEAQ. The CDR3 is 17 amino acids. V was clipped by 5 bases and J by 0 bases, with 19 bases between them. The CDR3 region has the DNA TGTGCCAGCAGCCCACTCACCGGGACACGAAACCAAGAGACCCAGTACTTC. Amino acid sequence: CASSPLTGTRNQETQYF.

A few counts support this clonotype. The chain employs TRBV9 and TRBJ2-7; 9 positions agree with TRBD1. The CDR3 is 16 amino acids. Germline CDR1 is SGDLS and CDR2 is YYNGEE. Trimming cost V 3 bases and J 2 bases; bases outside gene matches: 9. CDR3 sequence reads: CASSDGSGQGAYEQYF. The CDR3 DNA follows: TGTGCCAGCAGCGATGGGTCGGGACAGGGAGCCTACGAGCAGTACTTC.

This clonotype was seen at least ten times. This rearrangement joins TRBV29-1 to TRBJ2-7, with D uncertain. V lost 1 base and J lost 0, with 10 bases in between. Germline V CDR1 and CDR2: SQVTM, ANQGSEA. The CDR3 runs to 14 residues. This chain's CDR3 is CSVEVRGLSYEQYF. CDR3 nucleotide sequence: TGCAGCGTTGAAGTCCGAGGTCTCTCCTACGAGCAGTACTTC.

This sequence joins TRBV3-1 and TRBJ2-7; D remains unclear. The CDR3 spans 14 residues. The V gene's germline CDR1 is LGHDT and CDR2 YNNKEL (reference sequence). The germline V and J ends were trimmed by 4 bases and 7 bases, with 17 bases remaining between them. The CDR3 bases are TGTGCCAGCAGCCCCGGGCAGTTCCCTGGAGAGCAGTACTTC. Encoded protein: CASSPGQFPGEQYF.

V and J are TRBV5-6 and TRBJ2-1; D not certain. Germline V gene data show CDR1 as SGHDT and CDR2 as YYEEEE. CDR3 length: 12 residues. With 3 bases removed from V and 8 bases from J, the gap between germline ends came to 9 bases. The CDR3 is CASSYGSDEQFF. CDR3 bases: TGTGCCAGCAGCTACGGGTCCGATGAGCAGTTCTTC.

The table lists this clonotype with many counts. V usage is TRBV6-5 and J usage is TRBJ2-7; a weak D match, TRBD1 (6 bases). The CDR3 has 15 residues. The germline CDR1 and CDR2 sequences are MNHEY and SVGAGI. The V end was cut by 0 bases, the J end by 3 bases, with 12 bases between. The CDR3 here is CASSYSGTLNYEQYF. The DNA for the CDR3 is TGTGCCAGCAGTTACTCGGGGACACTGAACTACGAGCAGTACTTC.

V usage is TRBV20-1 and J usage is TRBJ1-1, with D perhaps TRBD1 (6 bases). The CDR3 is made up of 18 amino acids. From germline, CDR1 is DFQATT and CDR2 SNEGSKA (reference sequence). V was clipped by 0 bases and J by 6 bases, with 26 bases between them. Written as DNA, the CDR3 is TGCAGTGCTAGAGATCAGTTGTCACAGGGCGGGCCTTGGGCTGAAGCTTTCTTT. It yields the protein CSARDQLSQGGPWAEAFF.

This clonotype was detected ten times or more. This chain uses TRBV29-1 with TRBJ1-1; 8 positions agree with TRBD1. Germline trimming cut 7 bases from V and 6 bases from J; bases unmatched to any gene: 10. This CDR3 has 13 amino acids. CDR1 is SQVTM and CDR2 is ANQGSEA in the germline V gene. The CDR3 DNA follows: TGCAGCGGAGCGGACAGGGTGGACGCTGAAGCTTTCTTT. Protein product: CSGADRVDAEAFF.

Comment on this clonotype: This sequence may be a read error, since a much larger clone differs from it by one base. This rearrangement joins TRBV9 to TRBJ2-3; D may be TRBD2 (6 bases). Germline V gene sequence: CDR1 SGDLS, CDR2 YYNGEE. CDR3 length equals 17 residues. The CDR3: CVSSVASLAISTDTQYF. In DNA form, the CDR3 reads TGTGTCAGCAGCGTAGCATCTCTAGCGATTAGCACAGATACGCAGTATTTT.

This clonotype has more than one count but fewer than ten. The V and J genes are TRBV7-6 and TRBJ1-4; D is undetermined. This CDR3 comprises 15 residues. The germline V gene encodes CDR1 SGHVS and CDR2 FNYEAQ. Trimming shortened V by 2 bases and J by 6 bases, and 13 bases separated the two germline ends. The CDR3 bases are TGTGCCAGCAGCTTACTGGAGGGAGGACATGAAAAACTGTTTTTT. Translation gives CASSLLEGGHEKLFF.

This clonotype appeared many times. The chain uses TRBV7-2 and TRBJ2-3; TRBD2 is a possible D gene (6 bases). Trimming shortened V by 4 bases and J by 0 bases, and 14 bases separated the two germline ends. CDR1 SGHTA and CDR2 FQGNSA come from the germline V gene. The CDR3 has 16 residues. The CDR3 region has the DNA TGTGCCAGCAGCTCATCCCTAGCGCCTAGCACAGATACGCAGTATTTT. Amino acids: CASSSSLAPSTDTQYF.

The chain combines TRBV12-3 or TRBV12-4 with TRBJ2-1, with 9 bases lining up with TRBD2. The CDR3 has 16 residues. The ends lost 3 bases at V and 2 bases at J; junction bases unmatched: 5. The CDR3 nucleotides read TGTGCCAGCAGTTTGATGGGCGGGGGGGCCTACAATGAGCAGTTCTTC. Its protein is CASSLMGGGAYNEQFF.

This clonotype was seen more than once but under ten times. The chain joins TRBV20-1 to TRBJ2-3; D tentatively fits TRBD1 or TRBD2 (6 bases each). V was pared by 6 bases and J by 11 bases, with 15 bases between. In germline, CDR1 is DFQATT, CDR2 SNEGSKA (reference sequence). The CDR3 runs to 11 residues. CDR3 sequence reads: CSANTGGQQYF. The CDR3 DNA is TGCAGTGCCAATACCGGGGGCCAGCAGTATTTT.

A remark on this clonotype: This could be a read error, since a much larger clone is one nucleotide away. The chain is built from TRBV29-1 and TRBJ1-1; possibly TRBD1 for D (5 bases). Germline CDR1 and CDR2: SQVTM and ANQGSEA. The CDR3 loop spans 13 amino acids. V lost 2 bases and J lost 6, with 13 bases in between. DNA of the CDR3: TGCAGCGTTGAATATTTGGGGACTCCTGAAGCTTTCTTT. This sequence encodes CSVEYLGTPEAFF.

There are many counts of this clonotype. The V and J genes are TRBV27 and TRBJ2-3; a weak D match, TRBD1 (5 bases). Germline V gene sequence: CDR1 MNHEY, CDR2 SMNVEV (reference sequence). The CDR3 has 14 residues. Trimming stripped 4 bases from V and 4 bases from J, with 12 bases between. The CDR3 bases are TGTGCCAGCAGTTCTCTCAGGGTCTCAGATACGCAGTATTTT. It specifies CASSSLRVSDTQYF.

This clonotype was seen a handful of times. The chain uses TRBV4-3 and TRBJ2-5, with a possible D match to TRBD1 (5 bases). Germline CDR1 is LGHNA and CDR2 is YSLEER. Trimming removed 0 bases from V and 5 bases from J, with 10 bases in between. The CDR3 is 14 residues long. This CDR3 reads CASSQDQGLETQYF. CDR3 bases: TGCGCCAGCAGCCAAGATCAGGGTCTGGAGACCCAGTACTTC.

Concerning this clonotype itself: The junction and the germline gene differ at one end; a read error may be behind it. This chain joins TRBV30 and TRBJ2-7; 12 bases agree with TRBD2. The CDR3 sequence is 15 residues long. CDR1 is GTSNPN and CDR2 is SVGIG in the germline V gene (reference sequence). The CDR3 DNA follows: TGTGCCTGGAACCCCCTAGCGGGAGGGCCGGGCGAGCAGTACTTT. Residues: CAWNPLAGGPGEQYF.